This TCR beta chain emerged from a study of cytotoxic CD8 clonotypes in ibrutinib-treated CLL. Data came from immunoSEQ multiplex PCR; TCRdb stores just in-frame clones and leaves some out. The sample carries about 140,000 clones, 65% to 85% recorded once. This clone was picked up a small number of times. This TCR was sampled from a human donor with chronic lymphocytic leukemia. Sequencing was performed on PBMCs, taken after 36 months of ibrutinib treatment.

CDR3 in amino acids: CASSPTNFHEKLFF. CDR3 nucleotides: TGTGCCAGCAGCCCCACCAACTTCCATGAAAAACTGTTTTTT. V usage is TRBV28 and J usage is TRBJ1-4; D call uncertain. V lost 6 bases and J 6 bases, leaving 14 bases between the germline ends. This CDR3 has 14 residues. Germline CDR1 reads MDHEN; CDR2 reads SYDVKM.